This T cell receptor (beta chain) comes out of a study of early T cells in non-severe SARS-CoV-2 infection. Whole-study context: Sequencing was performed on bulk RNA from unsorted whole blood, leaving chains unpaired.

V shed 0 bases, J shed 6 bases, and the junction held 9 bases outside the gene matches. Germline V gene lookup returns CDR1 LNHDA and CDR2 SQIVND (reference sequence). The CDR3 runs to 17 residues. This clonotype was seen repeatedly, ten times or more. Its antigen is unidentified. Unique molecular identifiers tagged individual cDNA molecules. TCRdb used MiXCR to reprocess the 5' RACE reads, holding one entry per CDR3 protein. The data hold 40,000 or so distinct CDR3 sequences, with approximately 6% observed a single time. Overall study findings and caveats: Matches to VDJdb favored anti-spike CD8 responses and missed private and CD4 specificities.

The TCR comes from an adult who was a healthcare worker with PCR-confirmed SARS-CoV-2 infection or an uninfected control (not recorded which). The rearrangement joins TRBV19 to TRBJ2-2; 8 positions agree with TRBD2. Sequencing was performed on whole blood. The CDR3 sequence: CASSIESVWREAGELFF. DNA for the CDR3: TGTGCCAGTAGTATAGAGTCCGTGTGGCGGGAGGCCGGGGAGCTGTTTTTT. Looking up the rest from reference TRBV19 and TRBJ2-2 gives the full variable domain: DGGITQSPKYLFRKEGQNVTLSCEQNLNHDAMYWYRQDPGQGLRLIYYSQIVNDFQKGDIAEGYSVSREKKESFPLTVTSAQKNPTAFYLCASSIESVWREAGELFFGEGSRLTVL.